Below are 20 T cell receptor beta chains sequenced from a single sample in a study of vaccination and CD4 T cells after COVID-19. Indicated treatment: roughly nine-day PBMC culture with coronavirus spike peptide pools or control peptides (ViraFEST assay). These TCRs' antigens remain unknown. Sequenced with the Oncomine TCR Beta short-read assay was DNA taken from cultured CD4+ T cells. A single record per CDR3 protein comes from TCRdb applying MiXCR to the PCR reads. The sample consists of 5,500 to 7,500 distinct CDR3 sequences, approximately 21% of them appearing once. Here the sequenced sample was CD4+ T cells from blood, cultured in vitro, taken after SARS-CoV-2 vaccination. The receptors derive from a human donor who had recovered from COVID-19.

The V call is TRBV6-2 or TRBV6-3, the J call TRBJ2-1; no reliable D call. The ends were cut back, 3 bases at V and 1 base at J, with 10 bases in the middle. CDR1 and CDR2 from the germline V gene are MNHEY and SVGEGT. The CDR3 runs to 15 residues. CDR3 bases: TGTGCCAGCAGTTATCCCCCTGTTTCCTACAATGAGCAGTTCTTC. Protein sequence: CASSYPPVSYNEQFF.

In this sample, this clonotype is medium-sized. This sequence joins TRBV20-1 and TRBJ1-1, with a weak D call TRBD1 (6 bases). CDR1 is DFQATT and CDR2 is SNEGSKA in the germline V gene (reference sequence). The CDR3 consists of 13 residues. V was trimmed by 6 bases and J by 1 base, leaving 12 bases between them. In DNA, the CDR3 is TGCAGTGCGCCGGGACATCAGAACACTGAAGCTTTCTTT. Translating gives CSAPGHQNTEAFF.

Relative to its sample, this clonotype is medium-sized. The genes are TRBV20-1 and TRBJ2-7; weak D call: TRBD2 (6 bases). The CDR3 runs to 15 residues. V lost 5 bases, J lost 1 base, and 18 bases lay in between. From germline, CDR1 is DFQATT and CDR2 SNEGSKA (reference sequence). The CDR3 protein is CSAGRAAGRSYEQYF. CDR3 in DNA: TGCAGTGCTGGACGGGCTGCAGGGAGGTCCTACGAGCAGTACTTC.

There are a few counts of this clonotype. The chain carries TRBV24-1 and TRBJ2-1; D is perhaps TRBD2 (5 bases). The ends were cut back, 5 bases at V and 5 bases at J, with 9 bases in the middle. The CDR3 has 13 amino acids. Germline V lookup: CDR1 KGHDR, CDR2 SFDVKD. The CDR3, as DNA: TGTGCCACCAGTGTCCGAGGGAACAATGAGCAGTTCTTC. Amino acids: CATSVRGNNEQFF.

This clonotype appeared a few times. The chain employs TRBV28 and TRBJ1-1; 7 nucleotides line up with TRBD1. This CDR3 contains 15 residues. The V gene's germline CDR1 is MDHEN and CDR2 SYDVKM. With 7 bases clipped from V and 8 bases from J, the junction kept 16 bases outside the gene matches. CDR3 sequence: CASTPDRDSGGEAFF. CDR3 nucleotide sequence: TGTGCCAGCACCCCCGATCGGGACAGCGGCGGAGAAGCTTTCTTT. The full variable domain, its missing parts supplied by reference TRBV28 and TRBJ1-1, is DVKVTQSSRYLVKRTGEKVFLECVQDMDHENMFWYRQDPGLGLRLIYFSYDVKMKEKGDIPEGYSVSREKKERFSLILESASTNQTSMYLCASTPDRDSGGEAFFGQGTRLTVV.

This clonotype was found a few times. The chain is built from TRBV7-3 and TRBJ1-6; D is possibly TRBD1 (5 bases). V shed 1 base and J shed 11 bases, with 12 bases lying between them. This CDR3 is built from 14 residues. Germline V CDR1 and CDR2: SGHTA, FQGTGA. In DNA, the CDR3 is TGTGCCAGCAGCTTAAGGGCAGGGTGGACACCCCTCCACTTT. It codes for CASSLRAGWTPLHF.

By share, this clonotype counts as medium-sized. The chain combines TRBV7-2 with TRBJ1-5; tentative D call: TRBD1 (5 bases). Trimming stripped 0 bases from V and 1 base from J, with 7 bases between. CDR1 and CDR2 (germline): SGHTA, FQGNSA. The CDR3 is 15 amino acids. CDR3 sequence: CASSLAGGSNQPQHF. CDR3 bases: TGTGCCAGCAGCTTAGCCGGGGGAAGCAATCAGCCCCAGCATTTT.

This clonotype turned up a few times. This sequence joins TRBV20-1 and TRBJ1-1; D possibly corresponds to TRBD1 (5 bases). Germline assignment: CDR1 DFQATT and CDR2 SNEGSKA (reference sequence). The germline V and J ends were trimmed by 0 bases and 4 bases, with 12 bases remaining between them. The CDR3 extends over 14 amino acids. CDR3 protein: CSAREGGVATEAFF. The CDR3 DNA sequence: TGCAGTGCTAGAGAGGGGGGAGTGGCCACTGAAGCTTTCTTT.

Judged by abundance, this clonotype is medium-sized. This chain connects TRBV6-5 to TRBJ1-2; 10 positions match TRBD1. V lost 4 bases, J lost 7 bases, and 6 bases stayed unmatched. The V gene's germline CDR1 is MNHEY and CDR2 SVGAGI. This CDR3 region has 14 residues. CDR3 region: CASSSLDRGIGYTF. In DNA form, the CDR3 reads TGTGCCAGCAGTTCCCTGGACAGGGGGATTGGCTACACCTTC.

This chain joins TRBV29-1 and TRBJ2-3; D not resolved. Germline values: CDR1 SQVTM, CDR2 ANQGSEA. Trimming stripped 8 bases from V and 1 base from J, with 4 bases between. CDR3 length equals 10 residues. The CDR3 DNA follows: TGCAGCTCCGGCACAGATACGCAGTATTTT. This sequence encodes CSSGTDTQYF.

This clonotype is medium-sized in the sample. The V gene is TRBV7-9, the J gene TRBJ2-7, with D tentatively TRBD1 (5 bases). V lost 4 bases and J 3 bases, leaving 16 bases between the germline ends. CDR1 is SEHNR, CDR2 FQNEAQ, per germline (reference sequence). CDR3 length: 15 residues. The DNA of the CDR3 is TGTGCCAGCAGCTCACAGCAGGGAAACATCTACGAGCAGTACTTC. Encoded protein: CASSSQQGNIYEQYF.

This clonotype was seen only a few times. V and J are TRBV5-6 and TRBJ1-2; TRBD1 matches 8 bases. CDR3 length: 14 amino acids. The germline CDR1 and CDR2 sequences are SGHDT and YYEEEE. After removal of 1 base from V and 8 bases from J, the junction contained 7 bases not matched to a gene. DNA for the CDR3: TGTGCCAGCAGCTTGCGACAGGGGACTAGCGGCTACACCTTC. This gives the protein CASSLRQGTSGYTF.

The chain employs TRBV4-1 and TRBJ1-1; D is possibly TRBD1 (6 bases). This CDR3 is built from 14 residues. V gave up 8 bases and J gave up 1 base, with 14 bases separating them. Germline V lookup: CDR1 MGHRA, CDR2 YSYEKL. The CDR3 coding sequence is TGCGCCAGCCGGGGGCCACTTAAGAACACTGAAGCTTTCTTT. This translates into CASRGPLKNTEAFF.

The chain joins TRBV19 to TRBJ1-2; 7 positions match TRBD1. The CDR3 length is 16 residues. V dropped 3 bases and J dropped 4; count of bases not matched to a gene: 11. CDR1 and CDR2 (germline): LNHDA, SQIVND (reference sequence). The CDR3 DNA is TGTGCCAGTAGTATTGCCATGACAGGGCACAGCTATGGCTACACCTTC. Translation gives CASSIAMTGHSYGYTF.

Judged by abundance, this clonotype is medium-sized. V is TRBV28 and J is TRBJ2-7; D may correspond to TRBD1 or TRBD2 (6 bases each). Germline loops: CDR1 MDHEN, CDR2 SYDVKM. This CDR3 is built from 14 residues. Trimming left V 1 base short and J 2 bases short, with 9 bases between. The CDR3 is CASSLLGGAYEQYF. The CDR3 nucleotides are TGTGCCAGCAGTTTATTGGGGGGCGCCTACGAGCAGTACTTC.

The chain couples TRBV29-1 to TRBJ2-7, with D unclear. Germline CDR1 SQVTM, CDR2 ANQGSEA. The CDR3 consists of 14 residues. V lost 4 bases and J 0 bases, leaving 13 bases between the germline ends. The chain's CDR3 is CSVGSHHSSYEQYF. CDR3 nucleotide sequence: TGCAGCGTTGGGAGCCATCATAGCTCCTACGAGCAGTACTTC.

The chain combines TRBV29-1 with TRBJ1-2; D not certain. This CDR3 contains 9 residues. Per the germline V gene, CDR1 is SQVTM and CDR2 is ANQGSEA. Trimming took off 6 bases at V and 3 bases at J, with 2 bases between the two ends. CDR3 nucleotide sequence: TGCAGCGTAGACTATGGCTACACCTTC. Amino acid sequence: CSVDYGYTF.

J is TRBJ2-5 and V is TRBV5-1, with TRBD2 as a possible D gene (5 bases). The germline gives CDR1 SGHRS, CDR2 YFSETQ. Trimming took off 4 bases at V and 1 base at J, with 14 bases between the two ends. This CDR3 is 15 amino acids long. DNA of the CDR3: TGCGCCAGCAGCCTCCCCCCTAGCTCCCAAGAGACCCAGTACTTC. Translated, it gives CASSLPPSSQETQYF.

This clonotype is medium-sized. The CDR3 nucleotides read TGTGCCACCAGTGACCCTAGGGGGCTGGAGACCCAGTACTTC. Its protein product is CATSDPRGLETQYF. V is TRBV24-1 and J is TRBJ2-5, with TRBD1 matching 7 bases. V lost 4 bases to trimming and J lost 5 bases; unmatched junction nucleotides: 6. The germline V gene encodes CDR1 KGHDR and CDR2 SFDVKD. CDR3 length: 14 residues.

This clonotype was counted a few times. Here the CDR3 reads CASSLVLAGAYEQYF. The CDR3 nucleotides are TGTGCCAGCAGCTTAGTGCTAGCGGGAGCCTACGAGCAGTACTTC. The chain carries TRBV7-8 and TRBJ2-7, with TRBD2 matching over 10 bases. Germline CDR1 is SGHVS and CDR2 is FQNEAQ. V lost 1 base to trimming and J lost 2 bases; unmatched junction nucleotides: 2. This CDR3 comprises 15 residues.